Listed below are T cell receptor beta chains from one sample, sequenced in a study of T cell responses to AZD1222 COVID-19 vaccine. Sequenced by immunoSEQ multiplex PCR; TCRdb stores in-frame clones only, minus some. The sample records about 180,000 clones, about nine tenths being singletons. The sequences come from peripheral blood, collected on day 0 of AZD1222 vaccination. The receptors were gathered from an adult in good health. Each CDR3 is given with its conserved first and last residue. A D gene is named only where the DNA matches it firmly. Size is omitted from some rows. Given values are once, few, many or a class for expanded clones.

v_call	d_call	j_call	clone_size	cdr3_aa	cdr3_nt
TRBV4-1	.	TRBJ1-5	.	CASSLVGDQPQHF	TGCGCCAGCAGCTTAGTGGGGGATCAGCCCCAGCATTTT
TRBV11-3	.	TRBJ2-7	.	CASSLEVYEQYF	TGTGCCAGCAGCTTGGAGGTGTACGAGCAGTACTTC
TRBV5-1	.	TRBJ2-6	.	CASSLTTVLSGANVLTF	TGCGCCAGCAGCTTAACGACAGTTCTCTCTGGGGCCAACGTCCTGACTTTC
TRBV11-3	.	TRBJ2-7	.	CASSKSVGYEQYF	TGTGCCAGCAGCAAAAGCGTGGGCTACGAGCAGTACTTC
TRBV5-8	.	TRBJ1-5	.	CASSFGGVNQPQHF	TGTGCCAGCAGCTTTGGGGGGGTTAATCAGCCCCAGCATTTT
TRBV5-1	.	TRBJ2-1	.	CASSLVGRDNEQFF	TGCGCCAGCAGCTTGGTAGGGAGAGACAATGAGCAGTTCTTC
TRBV11-2	.	TRBJ1-1	.	CASSLAGAVINTEAFF	TGTGCCAGCAGCTTAGCCGGGGCAGTGATTAACACTGAAGCTTTCTTT
TRBV7-2	.	TRBJ1-2	.	CASSFYGAGTYGYTF	TGTGCCAGCAGCTTTTATGGGGCAGGGACCTATGGCTACACCTTC
TRBV2	TRBD2	TRBJ2-3	.	CATCLGGTSTDTQYF	TGTGCAACCTGCCTCGGGGGGACTAGCACAGATACGCAGTATTTT
TRBV3-1/TRBV3-2	.	TRBJ2-2	.	CASSPADFGGELFF	TGTGCCAGCAGCCCCGCGGACTTTGGCGGGGAGCTGTTTTTT
TRBV6-5	.	TRBJ1-3	.	CASRTGMSGNTIYF	TGTGCCAGCAGGACAGGAATGAGTGGAAACACCATATATTTT
TRBV3-1/TRBV3-2	TRBD2	TRBJ2-3	.	CASSQASGPSYTQYF	TGTGCCAGCAGCCAGGCTAGCGGCCCGTCTTACACGCAGTATTTT
TRBV30	.	TRBJ2-7	few	CAWSRSAYEQYF	TGTGCCTGGAGTAGGTCGGCCTACGAGCAGTACTTC
TRBV24-1	TRBD1	TRBJ2-3	once	CATSAQGQGADTQYF	TGTGCCACCAGTGCCCAGGGACAGGGCGCAGATACGCAGTATTTT
TRBV6-5	.	TRBJ1-3	.	CASSWGQRGNTIYF	TGTGCCAGCAGTTGGGGGCAGAGAGGAAACACCATATATTTT
TRBV6-5	.	TRBJ2-3	.	CASGWGSSTDTQYF	TGTGCCAGCGGGTGGGGCTCTAGCACAGATACGCAGTATTTT
TRBV5-1	.	TRBJ2-1	.	CASAMTRGSYNEQFF	TGCGCCAGCGCGATGACCAGGGGCTCCTACAATGAGCAGTTCTTC
TRBV12-3/TRBV12-4	.	TRBJ1-1	.	CASSALRNTEAFF	TGTGCCAGCAGTGCCCTAAGGAACACTGAAGCTTTCTTT
TRBV6-5	TRBD1	TRBJ2-7	.	CASRLRTGTYQQYF	TGTGCCAGCAGACTCAGGACAGGGACTTACCAGCAGTACTTC
TRBV30	.	TRBJ2-5	.	CAWSDRVLETQYF	TGTGCCTGGAGTGACAGGGTTTTGGAGACCCAGTACTTC
TRBV10-1	.	TRBJ1-4	.	CASSETGRNEKLFF	TGCGCCAGCAGTGAGACAGGAAGAAATGAAAAACTGTTTTTT
TRBV5-1	.	TRBJ2-1	.	CASSLVNPQEQFF	TGCGCCAGCAGCTTGGTGAACCCCCAGGAGCAGTTCTTC
TRBV7-2	TRBD1	TRBJ2-1	.	CASTWQGAYNEQFF	TGTGCCAGCACCTGGCAGGGGGCCTACAATGAGCAGTTCTTC
TRBV7-3	TRBD1	TRBJ2-3	few	CASSLGPGQSTDTQYF	TGTGCCAGCAGCTTGGGGCCGGGACAGTCCACAGATACGCAGTATTTT
TRBV7-9	.	TRBJ2-7	.	CASSLNRAGPSEQYF	TGTGCCAGCAGCTTAAATCGGGCAGGGCCCTCCGAGCAGTACTTC
TRBV30	.	TRBJ2-1	.	CAWSSSPGSSYNEQFF	TGTGCCTGGAGTTCTAGCCCAGGGAGCTCCTACAATGAGCAGTTCTTC
TRBV28	.	TRBJ1-2	.	CASSLAVIYGYTF	TGTGCCAGCAGTTTAGCCGTAATTTATGGCTACACCTTC
TRBV19	.	TRBJ1-4	.	CASRRGYTNEKLFF	TGTGCCAGTAGGCGAGGGTACACTAATGAAAAACTGTTTTTT
TRBV4-2	.	TRBJ1-2	.	CASSQSTGQHYGYTF	TGTGCCAGCAGCCAGAGCACAGGGCAGCACTATGGCTACACCTTC
TRBV7-7	TRBD2	TRBJ2-2	.	CASSSTSGGNTGELFF	TGTGCTAGCAGCAGTACTAGCGGGGGGAACACCGGGGAGCTGTTTTTT
TRBV7-2	.	TRBJ2-3	.	CASSLAPRTDEYF	TGTGCCAGCAGCTTAGCCCCCCGGACAGATGAGTATTTT
TRBV18	TRBD1	TRBJ1-1	.	CASSPDRVSTEAFF	TGTGCCAGCTCACCCGACAGGGTGAGCACTGAAGCTTTCTTT
TRBV3-1/TRBV3-2	TRBD1	TRBJ1-6	once	CASSQEGQTNSPLHF	TGTGCCAGCAGCCAGGAGGGACAGACTAATTCACCCCTCCACTTT
TRBV24-1	.	TRBJ2-2	.	CATSDPRGENTGELFF	TGTGCCACCAGTGATCCCCGCGGTGAGAACACCGGGGAGCTGTTTTTT
TRBV7-9	.	TRBJ1-4	.	CASSLGWPAANEKLFF	TGTGCCAGCAGCTTAGGGTGGCCTGCCGCTAATGAAAAACTGTTTTTT
TRBV24-1	TRBD1	TRBJ1-5	.	CATSSVGQGNQPQHF	TGTGCCACCAGCTCCGTGGGACAGGGTAATCAGCCCCAGCATTTT
TRBV10-1	.	TRBJ2-3	.	CASSEWGGLSTDTQYF	TGCGCCAGCAGTGAATGGGGGGGCCTAAGCACAGATACGCAGTATTTT
TRBV19	.	TRBJ2-6	.	CASSIERGRSGANVLTF	TGTGCCAGTAGTATAGAAAGGGGAAGATCTGGGGCCAACGTCCTGACTTTC
TRBV24-1	TRBD1	TRBJ2-1	.	CATSDRDRGYNEQFF	TGTGCCACCAGTGACCGGGACAGGGGCTACAATGAGCAGTTCTTC
TRBV7-6	.	TRBJ1-1	.	CASSFSVNTEAFF	TGTGCCAGCAGTTTCTCCGTGAACACTGAAGCTTTCTTT
TRBV7-2	.	TRBJ1-5	.	CASGPDQPQHF	TGTGCCAGCGGCCCCGATCAGCCCCAGCATTTT
TRBV11-2	.	TRBJ1-2	.	CASSLVPPGNYGYTF	TGTGCCAGCAGCTTAGTGCCCCCGGGGAACTATGGCTACACCTTC
TRBV28	.	TRBJ1-2	.	CASRSTGPPYGYTF	TGTGCCAGCAGAAGTACAGGGCCCCCTTATGGCTACACCTTC
TRBV19	TRBD1	TRBJ1-2	.	CASSGQANYGYTF	TGTGCCAGTAGTGGACAGGCGAACTATGGCTACACCTTC
TRBV7-9	TRBD2	TRBJ2-7	.	CASSPWEGFKSYEQYF	TGTGCCAGCAGTCCCTGGGAGGGCTTCAAATCCTACGAGCAGTACTTC
TRBV9	TRBD2	TRBJ2-2	.	CASSVDPGGDTGELFF	TGTGCCAGCAGCGTAGATCCCGGGGGGGACACCGGGGAGCTGTTTTTT
TRBV3-1/TRBV3-2	TRBD1	TRBJ2-2	.	CASSLATGRNTGELFF	TGTGCCAGCAGCCTTGCGACAGGGAGGAACACCGGGGAGCTGTTTTTT
TRBV7-8	TRBD1	TRBJ1-6	.	CASRPGQPIHPLHF	TGTGCCAGCAGACCGGGACAGCCCATTCACCCCCTCCACTTT
TRBV30	.	TRBJ1-1	medium-sized	CAWSESSHTEAFF	TGTGCCTGGAGTGAAAGTAGCCACACTGAAGCTTTCTTT
TRBV19	.	TRBJ1-6	.	CASSMTGDNSPLHF	TGTGCCAGTAGTATGACAGGAGATAATTCACCCCTCCACTTT
TRBV5-6	TRBD1	TRBJ1-2	.	CASGGTGEVSGYTF	TGTGCCAGCGGCGGTACAGGGGAAGTGAGTGGCTACACCTTC
TRBV9	.	TRBJ1-2	once	CASPPHARDGYTF	TGTGCCAGCCCGCCACATGCTCGGGATGGCTACACCTTC
TRBV19	.	TRBJ1-6	.	CASSWGRSSYNSPLHF	TGTGCCAGTAGTTGGGGACGGAGCTCCTATAATTCACCCCTCCACTTT
TRBV18	.	TRBJ1-1	.	CASSPLGDAGVTEAFF	TGTGCCAGCTCACCTTTAGGGGATGCGGGTGTCACTGAAGCTTTCTTT